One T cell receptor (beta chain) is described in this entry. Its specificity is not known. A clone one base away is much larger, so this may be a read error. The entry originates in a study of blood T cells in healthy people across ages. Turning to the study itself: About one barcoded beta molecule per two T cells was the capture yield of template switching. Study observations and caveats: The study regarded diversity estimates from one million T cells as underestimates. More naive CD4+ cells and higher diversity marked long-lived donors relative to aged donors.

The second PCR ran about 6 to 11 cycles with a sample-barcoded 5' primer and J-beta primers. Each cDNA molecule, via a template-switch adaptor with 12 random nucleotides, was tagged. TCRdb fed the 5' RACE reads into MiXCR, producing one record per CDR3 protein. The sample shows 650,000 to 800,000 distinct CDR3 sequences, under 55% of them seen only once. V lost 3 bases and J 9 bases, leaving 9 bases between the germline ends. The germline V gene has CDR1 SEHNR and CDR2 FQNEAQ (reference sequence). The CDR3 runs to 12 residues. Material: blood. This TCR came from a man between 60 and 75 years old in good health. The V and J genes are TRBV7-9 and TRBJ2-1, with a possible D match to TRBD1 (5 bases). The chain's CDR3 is CASSFPDSEQFF. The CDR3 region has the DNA TGTGCCAGCAGCTTTCCAGACAGTGAGCAGTTCTTC. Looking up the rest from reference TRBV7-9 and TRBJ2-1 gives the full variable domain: DTGVSQNPRHKITKRGQNVTFRCDPISEHNRLYWYRQTLGQGPEFLTYFQNEAQLEKSRLLSDRFSAERPKGSFSTLEIQRTEQGDSAMYLCASSFPDSEQFFGPGTRLTVL.